This T cell receptor (beta chain) comes out of a study of shared clonotypes between healthy human individuals. Study-wide context: The study used three CD4 naive, three CD4 memory, two CD8 naive and one CD8 memory plate per donor.

Profiling relied on immunoSEQ multiplex PCR, and the TCRdb table lists in-frame clones only, not all of them. The top ten clones hold 0.057% of a sample with about 600,000 clones, about 96% of them seen once. Trimming took 0 bases from V and 1 from J, leaving 9 bases between them. Germline CDR1 and CDR2: SGHNT and YENEEA. The length of the CDR3 is 15 residues. The V and J genes are TRBV11-3 and TRBJ1-1, with D uncertain. This sequence originates from a woman aged 30 to 39 in good health. Sequenced sample: naive CD4+ T cells sorted from blood. This sample's subset: CD45RA+ positively selected. DNA for the CDR3: TGTGCCAGCAGCTTAGAGGGCTATCCGAACACTGAAGCTTTCTTT. Translation: CASSLEGYPNTEAFF. Combining the CDR3 with reference TRBV11-3 and TRBJ1-1 gives the whole variable domain EAGVVQSPRYKIIEKKQPVAFWCNPISGHNTLYWYLQNLGQGPELLIRYENEEAVDDSQLPKDRFSAERLKGVDSTLKIQPAELGDSAVYLCASSLEGYPNTEAFFGQGTRLTVV.